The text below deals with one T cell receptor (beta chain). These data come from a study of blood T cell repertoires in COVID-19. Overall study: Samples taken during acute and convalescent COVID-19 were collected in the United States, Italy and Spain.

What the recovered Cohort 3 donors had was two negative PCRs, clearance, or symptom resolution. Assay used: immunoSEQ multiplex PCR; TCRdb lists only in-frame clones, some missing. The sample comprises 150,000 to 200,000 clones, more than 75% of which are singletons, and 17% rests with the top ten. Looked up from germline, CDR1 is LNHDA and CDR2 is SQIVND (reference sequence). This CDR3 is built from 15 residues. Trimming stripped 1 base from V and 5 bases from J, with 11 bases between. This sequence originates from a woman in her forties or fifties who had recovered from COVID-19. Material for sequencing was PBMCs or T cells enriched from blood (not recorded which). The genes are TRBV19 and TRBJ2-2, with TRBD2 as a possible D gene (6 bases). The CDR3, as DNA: TGTGCCAGTAGTATAGCGGGGGTATGGACCGGGGAGCTGTTTTTT. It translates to CASSIAGVWTGELFF.